This TCR beta chain was profiled in a study of tumor-infiltrating lymphocytes in primary liver carcinoma. With a constant-region primer, TCR beta cDNA was made from roughly 500 ng of total RNA. Libraries of TCR beta came from three nested multiplex PCR rounds with slightly modified ARM-PCR. The two initial PCR rounds, roughly 10 cycles each, used TRBV1-TRBV30 forward and C-beta reverse primers. TCRdb recomputed calls from the multiplex PCR reads with MiXCR, one row per CDR3 protein. Of about 78,000 distinct CDR3 sequences in the sample, 71% were seen once. Co-extraction of RNA and DNA was performed on roughly 20-33 mg of unsorted bulk tissue. Concerning this clonotype: This may arise from a read error, as a much more abundant clone is one base away.

The CDR3 runs 16 residues. Looked up from germline, CDR1 is SGHRS and CDR2 is YFSETQ. The specimen was liver tumor tissue from sampling region 4. Regarding subset: tumor region T4, right-lateral pole. This chain connects TRBV5-1 to TRBJ2-1, with 11 bases lining up with TRBD1. The sequence was collected from a woman aged 60 to 75 with primary liver carcinoma and hepatitis B virus infection. The DNA for the CDR3 is TGCGCCAGCAACTTGGGGACAGGGGGGTCCTACAATGAGCAGTTCTTC. Translating gives CASNLGTGGSYNEQFF.